The sequence of this TCR beta chain was determined in a study of technical replicates of blood from a handful of donors. Repertoires were generated with immunoSEQ multiplex PCR, while TCRdb's copy carries only in-frame clones and drops some. The table includes about 83,000 clones, roughly nine tenths detected once. This CDR3 has 15 residues. V shed 5 bases and J shed 8 bases, with 19 bases lying between them. CDR1 is SGHVS, CDR2 FNYEAQ, per germline. This chain connects TRBV7-6 to TRBJ2-4, with a tentative D call TRBD2 (8 bases). Sequencing input: T cells isolated from PBMCs. The receptor's source is a human donor in good health. Here the CDR3 DNA reads TGTGCCAGCAGCCCGGGCGGGGGGCAGGGGGACATTCAGTACTTC. This sequence encodes CASSPGGGQGDIQYF.